The 15 T cell receptor beta chains below come from one sample, sequenced in a study of blood T cells in healthy people across ages. A second PCR of about 7 to 12 cycles used a sample-barcoded 5' primer and a J-beta primer mix. TCRdb reprocessed the 5' RACE reads via MiXCR and lists one record per CDR3 protein. The sample holds about a million distinct CDR3 sequences, roughly 47% seen once. Source material: blood. These TCRs come from a woman aged 55-69 years in good health.

V gene TRBV5-1 combines with J gene TRBJ2-1; the match to TRBD1 covers 7 bases. Per the germline V gene, CDR1 is SGHRS and CDR2 is YFSETQ. V dropped 3 bases and J dropped 3; count of bases not matched to a gene: 9. The CDR3 has 16 amino acids. The CDR3 here is CASSSRAGTDYNEQFF. The DNA of the CDR3 is TGCGCCAGCAGCTCTCGGGCCGGGACAGACTACAATGAGCAGTTCTTC.

The chain joins TRBV5-6 to TRBJ2-3, with 7 bases identical to TRBD2. V shed 0 bases, J shed 4 bases, and the junction held 14 bases outside the gene matches. Germline V gene lookup returns CDR1 SGHDT and CDR2 YYEEEE. The CDR3 is made up of 18 amino acids. As DNA, the CDR3 is TGTGCCAGCAGCTTGGGGTCATCCGGGACTATAACCTCAGATACGCAGTATTTT. Residues: CASSLGSSGTITSDTQYF. Based on the CDR3 plus reference TRBV5-6 and TRBJ2-3, the full variable domain is DAGVTQSPTHLIKTRGQQVTLRCSPKSGHDTVSWYQQALGQGPQFIFQYYEEEERQRGNFPDRFSGHQFPNYSSELNVNALLLGDSALYLCASSLGSSGTITSDTQYFGPGTRLTVL.

This clonotype was counted once. CDR3 nucleotide sequence: TGCGCCAGCAGCTCGGCCCCCGGGACACCGACCTCCTACGAGCAGTACTTC. Translated, it gives CASSSAPGTPTSYEQYF. V and J are TRBV5-1 and TRBJ2-4, with D maybe TRBD1 (6 bases). The DNA end lines up better with TRBJ2-7; the J call may be wrong. The V gene's germline CDR1 is SGHRS and CDR2 YFSETQ. CDR3 length: 17 residues.

The CDR3 reads CASSWETGGNAEAFF. DNA for the CDR3: TGCGCCAGCAGCTGGGAGACAGGGGGCAACGCTGAAGCTTTCTTT. V and J are TRBV5-1 and TRBJ1-1, with 10 bases that match TRBD1. This CDR3 comprises 15 residues. V trimming: 3 bases; J trimming: 6 bases; junction bases outside the gene matches: 8. The V gene's germline CDR1 is SGHRS and CDR2 YFSETQ.

The gene calls are TRBV4-3 and TRBJ2-1; D gene ambiguous. CDR3 length: 15 amino acids. Per the germline V gene, CDR1 is LGHNA and CDR2 is YSLEER. V gave up 2 bases and J gave up 4 bases, with 12 bases separating them. CDR3 in amino acids: CASSQSPGSYNEQFF. The CDR3 DNA reads TGCGCCAGCAGCCAATCTCCCGGTTCGTACAATGAGCAGTTCTTC.

This chain joins TRBV28 and TRBJ2-4; 7 nucleotides match TRBD1. The J call could be wrong; TRBJ2-7 is a better fit for the DNA end. The length of the CDR3 is 15 residues. Per the germline V gene, CDR1 is MDHEN and CDR2 is SYDVKM. The DNA of the CDR3 is TGTGCCAGCAGTCGTCACAGGGGACCGTCCTACGAGCAGTACTTC. It translates to CASSRHRGPSYEQYF.

In nucleotides, the CDR3 is TGTGCCAGCAGCTCGGGACGAGCGGGAGGGCAAGAGACCCAGTACTTC. Protein: CASSSGRAGGQETQYF. The chain recombines TRBV7-2 with TRBJ2-5; TRBD2 agrees at 10 bases. The V gene's germline CDR1 is SGHTA and CDR2 FQGNSA. The CDR3 runs to 16 residues. Trimming at V came to 4 bases and at J to 2 bases, leaving 7 bases not matched to a gene. Filled out from reference TRBV7-2 and TRBJ2-5, the complete variable domain reads GAGVSQSPSNKVTEKGKDVELRCDPISGHTALYWYRQSLGQGLEFLIYFQGNSAPDKSGLPSDRFSAERTGGSVSTLTIQRTQQEDSAVYLCASSSGRAGGQETQYFGPGTRLLVL.

The chain recombines TRBV24-1 with TRBJ2-7; the D is unclear. V dropped 2 bases and J dropped 4 bases, with 11 bases sitting between them. This CDR3 is 14 amino acids long. The germline V gene has CDR1 KGHDR and CDR2 SFDVKD. The CDR3 nucleotides are TGTGCCACCAGTGATTCGGGCAGTTTTTACGAGCAGTACTTC. Residues: CATSDSGSFYEQYF.

This chain links TRBV11-2 with TRBJ1-5, with D tentatively TRBD1 (5 bases). CDR1 SGHAT and CDR2 FQNNGV come from the germline V gene. The CDR3 is 15 amino acids. With 4 bases removed from V and 3 bases from J, the gap between germline ends came to 13 bases. The CDR3 DNA sequence: TGTGCCAGCAGCTCGGGGGGGGAGATCAATCAGCCCCAGCATTTT. Translating it yields CASSSGGEINQPQHF.

The chain has TRBV7-9 and TRBJ2-1; tentatively, D is TRBD2 (6 bases). The germline CDR1 and CDR2 sequences are SEHNR and FQNEAQ (reference sequence). The CDR3 totals 12 residues. V lost 5 bases and J lost 10, with 12 bases in between. CDR3 sequence: CASSPGVEEQFF. For the CDR3, the DNA is TGTGCCAGCAGCCCGGGGGTCGAGGAGCAGTTCTTC.

The rearrangement uses TRBV6-1 and TRBJ2-3; D ambiguous. The CDR3 is 18 residues long. V lost 8 bases and J lost 0, with 24 bases in between. CDR1 and CDR2 (germline): MNHNS, SASEGT. CDR3 sequence (DNA): TGTGCCAGCCGAAAGTCGGTTGGAGCACAAATTAGCACAGATACGCAGTATTTT. It is translated as CASRKSVGAQISTDTQYF.

The chain is built from TRBV7-3 and TRBJ2-1; D not resolved. V lost 2 bases and J lost 7, with 15 bases in between. CDR3 length: 15 amino acids. CDR1 is SGHTA, CDR2 FQGTGA, per germline. The CDR3 here is CASSLDKSYKNEQFF. The CDR3 DNA reads TGTGCCAGCAGCTTAGATAAAAGTTATAAGAATGAGCAGTTCTTC.

The chain has TRBV12-3 or TRBV12-4 and TRBJ2-7; the match to TRBD2 covers 8 bases. The V and J ends lost 7 bases and 4 bases, in that order; junction bases with no gene match: 9. This CDR3 comprises 14 residues. DNA of the CDR3: TGTGCCAGCACCTGGACTGGCGGGGGGTACGAGCAGTACTTC. It specifies CASTWTGGGYEQYF.

In its sample, this clonotype was seen once. The chain employs TRBV30 and TRBJ2-3; D is perhaps TRBD1 (5 bases). The CDR3 runs 15 residues. Germline V CDR1 and CDR2: GTSNPN, SVGIG (reference sequence). The germline V and J ends were trimmed by 4 bases and 1 base, with 15 bases remaining between them. The DNA of the CDR3 is TGTGCCTGGATTAGGTACGAAGGGGGCACAGATACGCAGTATTTT. Translated, it gives CAWIRYEGGTDTQYF.

This chain connects TRBV29-1 to TRBJ2-1, with 7 bases identical to TRBD1. Per the germline V gene, CDR1 is SQVTM and CDR2 is ANQGSEA. J gave up 7 bases and V 6 bases, and 15 bases lay outside the gene matches. This CDR3 spans 15 amino acids. CDR3 DNA: TGCAGCGTCGTTCCCATGGGGACAGCAAAAAATGAGCAGTTCTTC. Protein product: CSVVPMGTAKNEQFF.